This T cell receptor (beta chain) was obtained from a study of blood T cells in healthy people across ages (dated by TCRdb to 2015 to 2017). Background on the whole study: In model experiments, roughly one uniquely barcoded TCR beta cDNA molecule per two T cells was captured by template switching. The donors were split into four age groups: young (average 16 years), middle-aged (around 37), aged (approximately 60) and long-lived (roughly 86). The study measured age-related changes in TCR beta repertoire diversity using deep sequencing normalized with unique cDNA molecular identifiers. Donors of different ages were randomly distributed across sequencing lanes to avoid experimental bias. Two additional independent replicas of 1 million unique cDNA reads from the same blood draw were analyzed for two donors (one aged 18 to 29 and one aged 80 or older).

The CDR3 starts with the cysteine, ends with the phenylalanine, and has 14 residues. Only the CDR3 region is kept as DNA, spanning 42 bases read in frame from base 1. Libraries were constructed by 5' RACE. Sequencing instrument: Illumina HiSeq 2500. A second PCR of roughly 6 to 11 cycles was run with a J-beta primer mix and a sample-barcoded 5' primer. A template-switch 5' adaptor carrying 12 random nucleotides introduced a unique molecular identifier onto each TCR beta cDNA molecule. Each sample yielded at least 2.5 million CDR3-containing paired-end reads. The Mint cDNA synthesis kit, primed by a TRBC-specific oligonucleotide, was used to synthesize first-strand cDNA from all RNA. All cDNA was treated with uracil-DNA glycosylase and then went through a first 18-cycle PCR with the universal primers M1SS and BC2_uni_R. Under the source paper's analysis protocol: Each sample was normalized by randomly selecting 1 million high-quality reads, each carrying a distinct molecular identifier. Instead of being binned into consensus sequences, reads that shared molecular identifiers were thrown out. CDR3 identification, clonotype clustering and error correction used MiTCR with a Q25 quality threshold and the strictest error-elimination algorithm. A nonparametric unseen species model using Euler transformation provided a lower-bound estimate of total TCR beta diversity. TCRdb passed the public sequencing reads through fastp at Q25 and MiXCR, retaining productive beta sequences. Identical CDR3 protein sequences are pooled into one entry, listed with their most common genes and DNA. In this record, the V and J calls reflect TCRdb's handling and not the investigators' own analysis. Recorded for this sample are about 1.8 million distinct CDR3 sequences; roughly 49% of them occurred a single time. The ten largest clones capture over 2% of the sample.

Concerning this clonotype itself: Its antigen is not yet known. No much larger clone is present one base from it, and per-base qualities are unavailable.

General conclusions and limits of the study: There was a strong correlation between observed TCR beta diversity and the percentage of naive T cells measured by flow cytometry. Because profiling used bulk unsorted PBMCs, naive and antigen-experienced compartments could not be compared conclusively. Because donor CMV infection status was unknown, age-related changes in expanded clonotypes were potentially confounded. The long-lived group showed more naive CD4+ T cells, fewer expanded clones and increased TCR diversity than the aged group, suggesting age selection. As age increased, observed TCR beta diversity per million T cells dropped in a roughly linear way, and a significant reduction was already evident by age about 40. Estimates of total diversity from one million sequenced T cells were regarded as lower bounds and underestimates.

Donors were a few dozen systemically healthy Caucasian individuals from Russia aged roughly 6 to 90 years. Each donor gave around 9.9 milliliters of peripheral blood, collected into EDTA-treated Vacutainer tubes. Ficoll-Paque density-gradient centrifugation was used to isolate PBMCs, with at least 7 million per sample. Trizol reagent was used to extract total RNA from PBMCs, with at least 6 micrograms per sample. For every donor, an aliquot of PBMCs went through flow cytometry to measure the percentages of naive CD45RAhigh/CD27high T cells. The chain links TRBV12-3 or TRBV12-4 with TRBJ2-5; 6 matching bases give a weak D call of TRBD2. The end of the DNA fits TRBJ2-7 better, so the J call may be wrong. The clonotype originates from a woman aged 40 to 50 in good health. Sample: blood. The DNA is as follows: TGTGCCAGCAGTACCGGGGGAGTAACCTACGAGCAGTACTTC. Translated, this is CASSTGGVTYEQYF.